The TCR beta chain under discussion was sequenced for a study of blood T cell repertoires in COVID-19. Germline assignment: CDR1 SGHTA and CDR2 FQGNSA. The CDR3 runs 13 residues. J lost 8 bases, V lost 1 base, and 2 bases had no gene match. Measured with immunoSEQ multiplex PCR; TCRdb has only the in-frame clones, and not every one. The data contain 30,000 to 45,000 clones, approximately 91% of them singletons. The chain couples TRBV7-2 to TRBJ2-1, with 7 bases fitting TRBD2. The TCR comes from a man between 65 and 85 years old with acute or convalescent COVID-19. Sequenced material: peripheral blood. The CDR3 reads CASSLGGGDEQFF. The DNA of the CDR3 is TGTGCCAGCAGCTTAGGGGGAGGGGATGAGCAGTTCTTC.